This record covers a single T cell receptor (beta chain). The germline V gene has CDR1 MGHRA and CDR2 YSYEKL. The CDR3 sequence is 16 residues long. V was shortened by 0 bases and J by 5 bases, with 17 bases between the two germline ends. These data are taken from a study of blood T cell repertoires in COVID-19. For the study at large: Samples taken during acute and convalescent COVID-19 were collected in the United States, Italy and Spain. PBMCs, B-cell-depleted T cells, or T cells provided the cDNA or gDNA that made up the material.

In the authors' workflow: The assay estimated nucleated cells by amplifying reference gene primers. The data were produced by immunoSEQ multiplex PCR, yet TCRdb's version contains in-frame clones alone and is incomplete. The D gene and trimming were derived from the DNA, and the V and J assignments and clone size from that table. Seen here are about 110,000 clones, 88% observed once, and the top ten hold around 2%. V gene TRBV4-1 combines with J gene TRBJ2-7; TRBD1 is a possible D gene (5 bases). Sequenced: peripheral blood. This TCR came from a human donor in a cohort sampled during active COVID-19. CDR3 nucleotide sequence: TGCGCCAGCAGCCAAGATCTGGGGCAGGGCATGAACGAGCAGTACTTC. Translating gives CASSQDLGQGMNEQYF.